The 22 T cell receptor beta chains below come from one sample, sequenced in a study of CXCR3-negative and CXCR3-positive naive CD8 T cells. Via 5' RACE with UMI labels, TRB cDNA libraries were prepared. TCRdb derives one entry per CDR3 protein from the 5' RACE reads, leaving out DNA. This table holds roughly 89,000 distinct CDR3 sequences. Sequenced material: naive CXCR3- CD8+ T cells from blood. Noted subset: CD45RO-CCR7+CD27+CD95- naive CD8+ T cells lacking CXCR3 (TNR3-). All receptors derive from a human donor in good health. Some clones in this sample may be carry-over from other donors' samples.

The V gene is TRBV10-3, the J gene TRBJ2-7; the D call from TCRdb, TRBD2, cannot be confirmed without DNA. CDR1 ENHRY and CDR2 SYGVKD come from the germline V gene. The CDR3 sequence is 16 residues long. The CDR3 is CAIRITSGPNSYEQYF.

The chain recombines TRBV20-1 with TRBJ2-2. The germline V gene encodes CDR1 DFQATT and CDR2 SNEGSKA (reference sequence). The CDR3 runs 13 residues. CDR3 protein: CSARDHTTGELFF.

The chain has TRBV4-1 and TRBJ1-2; there is no DNA to check the TCRdb D call of TRBD1. Looked up from germline, CDR1 is MGHRA and CDR2 is YSYEKL. This CDR3 comprises 14 residues. The CDR3 spells CASSRGTGPYGYTF.

This rearrangement joins TRBV29-1 to TRBJ1-1. In germline, CDR1 is SQVTM, CDR2 ANQGSEA. The CDR3 is 11 amino acids. The CDR3 here is CSVGSTPEAFF.

This sequence joins TRBV28 and TRBJ2-7. Per the germline V gene, CDR1 is MDHEN and CDR2 is SYDVKM. This CDR3 has 15 amino acids. Here the CDR3 reads CASHDPRLDTFEQYF.

The V gene is TRBV15, the J gene TRBJ2-5. The CDR3 is made up of 12 amino acids. Germline-derived CDR1 and CDR2 are LNHNV and YYDKDF (reference sequence). CDR3: CATSREGETQYF.

The CDR3 reads CASSLMAMSGEQFF. This chain joins TRBV28 and TRBJ2-1. CDR3 length: 14 amino acids. Germline assignment: CDR1 MDHEN and CDR2 SYDVKM.

The chain is built from TRBV11-3 and TRBJ2-3; TCRdb lists TRBD1, though no DNA is available to test this call. CDR1 and CDR2 (germline): SGHNT, YENEEA. The CDR3 runs to 13 residues. CDR3 loop: CASSSWGPDTQYF.

The chain links TRBV7-3 to TRBJ2-1; TCRdb gives TRBD1 as the D gene, but with no DNA this cannot be confirmed. Germline V gene sequence: CDR1 SGHTA, CDR2 FQGTGA. CDR3 length: 15 residues. The CDR3 sequence is CASSPGATAYNEQFF.

The chain joins TRBV6-6 to TRBJ1-5; TCRdb indicates TRBD1, and absent DNA this call remains unverified. This CDR3 spans 15 amino acids. Looked up from germline, CDR1 is MNHNY and CDR2 is SVGAGI (reference sequence). The CDR3 protein is CASSPREVMEGPQHF.

This chain links TRBV9 with TRBJ1-3. The CDR3 is 15 residues long. The germline V gene has CDR1 SGDLS and CDR2 YYNGEE. Here the CDR3 reads CASSVGGGSGNTIYF.

The chain recombines TRBV6-4 with TRBJ2-3; absent DNA, TCRdb's TRBD2 call cannot be checked. CDR1 MRHNA and CDR2 SNTAGT come from the germline V gene. The CDR3 loop spans 15 amino acids. The CDR3 is CASSVEASGIDTQYF.

The V gene is TRBV29-1, the J gene TRBJ1-3. The CDR3 loop spans 12 amino acids. Germline values: CDR1 SQVTM, CDR2 ANQGSEA. CDR3: CSTWGSGNTIYF. Full variable domain (missing parts from reference TRBV29-1 and TRBJ1-3): SAVISQKPSRDICQRGTSLTIQCQVDSQVTMMFWYRQQPGQSLTLIATANQGSEATYESGFVIDKFPISRPNLTFSTLTVSNMSPEDSSIYLCSTWGSGNTIYFGEGSWLTVV.

The rearrangement uses TRBV3-1 and TRBJ2-1; TCRdb names TRBD2, which stays unverified in the absence of DNA. Germline CDR1 LGHDT, CDR2 YNNKEL (reference sequence). This CDR3 has 15 residues. This chain's CDR3 is CASSQDTSGLDEQFF.

This CDR3 reads CSARPGTSRTGELFF. The gene calls are TRBV20-1 and TRBJ2-2; no DNA is available, so the TRBD2 call from TCRdb remains unchecked. This CDR3 comprises 15 residues. Germline CDR1 is DFQATT and CDR2 is SNEGSKA (reference sequence).

The chain joins TRBV7-9 to TRBJ2-7; TCRdb's D gene call, TRBD1, goes unchecked for lack of DNA. The germline V gene has CDR1 SEHNR and CDR2 FQNEAQ (reference sequence). The CDR3 length is 14 residues. CDR3 residues: CASNLGASSYEQYF.

The chain is built from TRBV27 and TRBJ2-7; the TCRdb D gene call, TRBD2, has no DNA to confirm it. CDR1 is MNHEY and CDR2 is SMNVEV in the germline V gene (reference sequence). CDR3 length: 11 residues. CDR3 sequence reads: CASTRVGPEYF.

The V call is TRBV7-9, the J call TRBJ2-5; TCRdb outputs TRBD2, but without DNA this stays unchecked. The CDR3 covers 15 residues. Per the germline V gene, CDR1 is SEHNR and CDR2 is FQNEAQ (reference sequence). CDR3 region: CASSFGSGYQETQYF.

The V and J genes are TRBV7-9 and TRBJ1-2. CDR1 is SEHNR, CDR2 FQNEAQ, per germline (reference sequence). The CDR3 totals 14 residues. The CDR3 reads CASSLVPGRDGYTF.

V and J are TRBV29-1 and TRBJ2-5; TCRdb returns TRBD1, unconfirmable since there is no DNA. The CDR3 has 17 amino acids. Germline V gene sequence: CDR1 SQVTM, CDR2 ANQGSEA. This chain's CDR3 is CSVVWTGGFAPETTQYF.

The chain links TRBV20-1 to TRBJ2-1; TCRdb's assignment of TRBD1 cannot be checked, as there is no DNA. CDR1 and CDR2 (germline): DFQATT, SNEGSKA (reference sequence). CDR3 length equals 14 residues. The CDR3 spells CSAAPDRSYNEQFF.

The rearrangement links TRBV2 to TRBJ2-1; TCRdb lists TRBD1, though no DNA is available to test this call. This CDR3 region has 16 residues. Per the germline V gene, CDR1 is SNHLY and CDR2 is FYNNEI. The CDR3: CASNPWGPAESNEQFF. The full variable domain, with the rest looked up from reference TRBV2 and TRBJ2-1, is EPEVTQTPSHQVTQMGQEVILRCVPISNHLYFYWYRQILGQKVEFLVSFYNNEISEKSEIFDDQFSVERPDGSNFTLKIRSTKLEDSAMYFCASNPWGPAESNEQFFGPGTRLTVL.